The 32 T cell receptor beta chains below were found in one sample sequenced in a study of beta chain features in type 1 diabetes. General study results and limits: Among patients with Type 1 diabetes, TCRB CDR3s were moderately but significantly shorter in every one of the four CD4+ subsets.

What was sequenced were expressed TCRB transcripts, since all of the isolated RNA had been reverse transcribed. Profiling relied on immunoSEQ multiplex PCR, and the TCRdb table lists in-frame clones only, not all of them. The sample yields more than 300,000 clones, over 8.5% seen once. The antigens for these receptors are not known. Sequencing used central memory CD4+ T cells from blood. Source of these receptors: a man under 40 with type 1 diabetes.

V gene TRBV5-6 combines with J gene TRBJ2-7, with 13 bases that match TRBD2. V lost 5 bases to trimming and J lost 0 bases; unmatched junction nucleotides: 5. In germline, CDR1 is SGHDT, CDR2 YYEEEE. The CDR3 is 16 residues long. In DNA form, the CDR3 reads TGTGCCAGCAGGCTAGGGACTAGCGGGGCCTCCTACGAGCAGTACTTC. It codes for CASRLGTSGASYEQYF. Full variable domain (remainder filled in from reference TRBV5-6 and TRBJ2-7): DAGVTQSPTHLIKTRGQQVTLRCSPKSGHDTVSWYQQALGQGPQFIFQYYEEEERQRGNFPDRFSGHQFPNYSSELNVNALLLGDSALYLCASRLGTSGASYEQYFGPGTRLTVT.

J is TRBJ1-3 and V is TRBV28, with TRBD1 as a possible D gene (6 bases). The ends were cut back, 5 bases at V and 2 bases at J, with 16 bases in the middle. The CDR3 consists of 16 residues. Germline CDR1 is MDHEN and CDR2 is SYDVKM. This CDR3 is CASSTTSQGAGNTIYF. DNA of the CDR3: TGTGCCAGCAGTACCACCTCACAGGGAGCTGGAAACACCATATATTTT.

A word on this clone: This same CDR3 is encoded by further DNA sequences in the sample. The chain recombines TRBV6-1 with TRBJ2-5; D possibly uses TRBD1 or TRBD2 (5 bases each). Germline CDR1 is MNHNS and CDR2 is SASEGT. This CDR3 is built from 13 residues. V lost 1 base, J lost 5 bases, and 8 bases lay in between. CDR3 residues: CASSEVWGETQYF. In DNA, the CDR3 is TGTGCCAGCAGTGAAGTCTGGGGGGAGACCCAGTACTTC.

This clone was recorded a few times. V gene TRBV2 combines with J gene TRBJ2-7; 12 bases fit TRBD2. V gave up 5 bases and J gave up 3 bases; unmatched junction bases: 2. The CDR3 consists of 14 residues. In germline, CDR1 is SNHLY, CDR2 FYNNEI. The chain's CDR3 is CASSLTSGSYEQYF. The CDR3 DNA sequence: TGTGCCAGCAGTTTGACTAGCGGGAGCTACGAGCAGTACTTC.

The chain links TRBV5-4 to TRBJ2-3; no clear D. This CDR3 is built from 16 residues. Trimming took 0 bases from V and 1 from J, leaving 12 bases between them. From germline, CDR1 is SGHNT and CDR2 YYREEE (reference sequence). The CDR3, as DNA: TGTGCCAGCAGCTTGGGAGGCGGATCCCGCACAGATACGCAGTATTTT. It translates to CASSLGGGSRTDTQYF.

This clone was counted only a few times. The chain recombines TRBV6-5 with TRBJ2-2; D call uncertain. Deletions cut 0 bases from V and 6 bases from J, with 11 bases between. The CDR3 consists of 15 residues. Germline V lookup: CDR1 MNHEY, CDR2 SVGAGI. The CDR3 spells CASSYSAVGAGELFF. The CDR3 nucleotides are TGTGCCAGCAGTTACTCTGCGGTAGGCGCCGGGGAGCTGTTTTTT.

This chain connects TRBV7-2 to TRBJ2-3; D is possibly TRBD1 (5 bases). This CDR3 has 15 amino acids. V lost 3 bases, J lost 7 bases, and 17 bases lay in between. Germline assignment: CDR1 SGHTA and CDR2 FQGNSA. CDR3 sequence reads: CASSLGPGMGNTQYF. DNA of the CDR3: TGTGCCAGCAGCTTGGGCCCAGGGATGGGGAATACGCAGTATTTT.

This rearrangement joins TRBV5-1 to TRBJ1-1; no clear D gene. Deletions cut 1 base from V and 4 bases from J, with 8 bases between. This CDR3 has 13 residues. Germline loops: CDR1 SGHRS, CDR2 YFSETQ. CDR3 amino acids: CASSLSGFTEAFF. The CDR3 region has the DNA TGCGCCAGCAGCTTGTCGGGTTTCACTGAAGCTTTCTTT.

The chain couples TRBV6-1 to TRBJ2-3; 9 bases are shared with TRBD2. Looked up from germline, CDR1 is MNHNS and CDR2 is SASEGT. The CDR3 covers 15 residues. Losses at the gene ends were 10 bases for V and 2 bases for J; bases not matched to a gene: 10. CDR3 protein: CATTRREGNTDTQYF. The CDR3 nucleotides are TGTGCCACTACGAGGCGGGAGGGAAACACAGATACGCAGTATTTT.

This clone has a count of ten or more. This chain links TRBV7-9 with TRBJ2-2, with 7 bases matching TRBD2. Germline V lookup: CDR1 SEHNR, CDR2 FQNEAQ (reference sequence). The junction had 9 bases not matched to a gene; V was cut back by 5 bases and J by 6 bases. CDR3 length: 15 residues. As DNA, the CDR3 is TGTGCCAGCAGCCGTAGCGGCGCGGGAGCCGGGGAGCTGTTTTTT. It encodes CASSRSGAGAGELFF.

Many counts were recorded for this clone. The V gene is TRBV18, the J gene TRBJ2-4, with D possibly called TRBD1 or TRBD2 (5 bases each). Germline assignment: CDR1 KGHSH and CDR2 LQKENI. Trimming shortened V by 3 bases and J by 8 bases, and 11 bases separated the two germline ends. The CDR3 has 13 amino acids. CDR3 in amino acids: CASSPSGTHIQYF. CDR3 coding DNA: TGTGCCAGCTCACCGAGTGGGACGCACATTCAGTACTTC.

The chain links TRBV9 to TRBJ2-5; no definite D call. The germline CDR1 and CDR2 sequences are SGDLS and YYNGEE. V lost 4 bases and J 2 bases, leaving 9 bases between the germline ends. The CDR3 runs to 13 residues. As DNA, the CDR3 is TGTGCCAGCAGCCCCCAGCTACAAGAGACCCAGTACTTC. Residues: CASSPQLQETQYF.

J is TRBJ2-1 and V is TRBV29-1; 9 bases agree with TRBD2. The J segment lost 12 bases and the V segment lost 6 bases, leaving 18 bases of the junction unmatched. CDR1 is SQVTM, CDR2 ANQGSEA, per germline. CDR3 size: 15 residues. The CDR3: CSVEQREALDLGQFF. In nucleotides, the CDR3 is TGCAGCGTCGAACAGCGGGAGGCATTGGATTTGGGGCAGTTCTTC.

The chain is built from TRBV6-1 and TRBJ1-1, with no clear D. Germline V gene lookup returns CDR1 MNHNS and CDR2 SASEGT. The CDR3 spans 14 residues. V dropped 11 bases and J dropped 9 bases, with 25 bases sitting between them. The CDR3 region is CALLPVRTGGKAFF. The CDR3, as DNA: TGTGCCCTTTTACCCGTCAGAACGGGAGGGAAAGCTTTCTTT.

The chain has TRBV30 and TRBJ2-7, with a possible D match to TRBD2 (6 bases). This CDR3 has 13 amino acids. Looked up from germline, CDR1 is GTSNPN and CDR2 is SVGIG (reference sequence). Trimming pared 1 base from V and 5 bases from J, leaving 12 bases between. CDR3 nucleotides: TGTGCCTGGAGTGAAAACCGGGAGCACGAGCAGTACTTC. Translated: CAWSENREHEQYF.

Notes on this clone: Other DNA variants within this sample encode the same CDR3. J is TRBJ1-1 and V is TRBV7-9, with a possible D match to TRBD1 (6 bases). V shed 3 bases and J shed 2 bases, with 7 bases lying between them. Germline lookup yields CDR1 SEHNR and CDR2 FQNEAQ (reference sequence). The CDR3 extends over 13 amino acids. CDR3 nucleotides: TGTGCCAGCAGCTTCAGGGGTAACACTGAAGCTTTCTTT. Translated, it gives CASSFRGNTEAFF.

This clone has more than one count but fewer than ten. Written as DNA, the CDR3 is TGTGCCAGCGGCAGCAATAGCAATCAGCCCCAGCATTTT. As protein: CASGSNSNQPQHF. The chain carries TRBV4-2 and TRBJ1-5; D not certain. Trimming shortened V by 8 bases and J by 0 bases, and 8 bases separated the two germline ends. Germline CDR1 LGHNA, CDR2 YNFKEQ. This CDR3 has 13 amino acids.

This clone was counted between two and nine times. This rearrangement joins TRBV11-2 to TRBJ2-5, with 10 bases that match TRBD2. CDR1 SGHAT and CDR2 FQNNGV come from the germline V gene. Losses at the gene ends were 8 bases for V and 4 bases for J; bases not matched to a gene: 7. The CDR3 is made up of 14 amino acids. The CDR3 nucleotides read TGTGCCAGCGAAGCGGGAGGGAAGCGAGAGACCCAGTACTTC. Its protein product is CASEAGGKRETQYF.

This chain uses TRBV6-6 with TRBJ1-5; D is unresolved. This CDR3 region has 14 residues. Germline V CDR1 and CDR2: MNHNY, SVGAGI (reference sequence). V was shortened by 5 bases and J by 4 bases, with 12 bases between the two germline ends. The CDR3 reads CASSSGGQNQPQHF. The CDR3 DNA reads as TGTGCCAGCAGTAGCGGAGGGCAAAATCAGCCCCAGCATTTT.

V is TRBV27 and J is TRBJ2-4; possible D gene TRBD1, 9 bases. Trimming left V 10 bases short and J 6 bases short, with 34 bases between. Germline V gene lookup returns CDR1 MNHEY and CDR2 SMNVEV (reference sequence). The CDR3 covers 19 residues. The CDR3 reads CATAVDRGTSSSRPNIQYF. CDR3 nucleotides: TGTGCCACCGCGGTTGACAGGGGGACTAGTTCTTCCCGGCCAAACATTCAGTACTTC.

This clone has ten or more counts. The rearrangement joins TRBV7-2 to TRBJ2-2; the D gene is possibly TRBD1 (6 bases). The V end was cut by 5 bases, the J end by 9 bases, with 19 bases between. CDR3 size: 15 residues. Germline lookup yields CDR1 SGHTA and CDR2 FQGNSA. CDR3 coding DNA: TGTGCCAGCAGCCTAGGGACACCCGGCGGTAGGGAGCTGTTTTTT. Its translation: CASSLGTPGGRELFF.

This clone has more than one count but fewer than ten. DNA for the CDR3: TGTGCCAGCAGACTAAGTGGGGGACAAGATACGCAGTATTTT. It encodes CASRLSGGQDTQYF. The chain is built from TRBV11-1 and TRBJ2-3; a possible D gene is TRBD1 (6 bases). The CDR3 consists of 14 residues. The germline V gene has CDR1 SGHAT and CDR2 FQDESV (reference sequence). V lost 6 bases and J lost 5, with 15 bases in between. Variable domain in full (rest from reference TRBV11-1 and TRBJ2-3): EAEVAQSPRYKITEKSQAVAFWCDPISGHATLYWYRQILGQGPELLVQFQDESVVDDSQLPKDRFSAERLKGVDSTLKIQPAELGDSAMYLCASRLSGGQDTQYFGPGTRLTVL.

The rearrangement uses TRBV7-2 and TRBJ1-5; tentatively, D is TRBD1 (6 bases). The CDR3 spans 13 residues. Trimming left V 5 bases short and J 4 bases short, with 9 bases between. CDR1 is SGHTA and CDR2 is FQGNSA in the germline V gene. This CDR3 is CASSRQENQPQHF. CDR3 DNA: TGTGCCAGCAGCCGACAGGAAAATCAGCCCCAGCATTTT. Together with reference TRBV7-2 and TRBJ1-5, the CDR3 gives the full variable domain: GAGVSQSPSNKVTEKGKDVELRCDPISGHTALYWYRQSLGQGLEFLIYFQGNSAPDKSGLPSDRFSAERTGGSVSTLTIQRTQQEDSAVYLCASSRQENQPQHFGDGTRLSIL.

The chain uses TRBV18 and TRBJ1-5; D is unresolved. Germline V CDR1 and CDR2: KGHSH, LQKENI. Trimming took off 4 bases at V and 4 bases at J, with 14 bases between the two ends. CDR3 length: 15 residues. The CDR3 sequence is CASSLGSSPNQPQHF. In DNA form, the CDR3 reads TGTGCCAGCTCACTCGGCAGCAGCCCTAATCAGCCCCAGCATTTT.

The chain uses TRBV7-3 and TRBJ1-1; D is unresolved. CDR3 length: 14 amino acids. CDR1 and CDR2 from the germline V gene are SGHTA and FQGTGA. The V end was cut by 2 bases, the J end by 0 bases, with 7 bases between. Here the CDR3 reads CASSLGQLNTEAFF. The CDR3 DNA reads TGTGCCAGCAGCTTAGGGCAGTTGAACACTGAAGCTTTCTTT. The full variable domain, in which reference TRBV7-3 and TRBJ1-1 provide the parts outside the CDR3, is GAGVSQTPSNKVTEKGKYVELRCDPISGHTALYWYRQSLGQGPEFLIYFQGTGAADDSGLPNDRFFAVRPEGSVSTLKIQRTERGDSAVYLCASSLGQLNTEAFFGQGTRLTVV.

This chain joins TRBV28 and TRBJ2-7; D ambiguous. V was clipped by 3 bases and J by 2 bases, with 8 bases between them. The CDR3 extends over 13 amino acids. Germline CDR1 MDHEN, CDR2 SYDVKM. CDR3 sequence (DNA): TGTGCCAGCAGTTTGCCCGTTGCCTACGAGCAGTACTTC. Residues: CASSLPVAYEQYF.

CDR3 nucleotide sequence: TGTGCCAGCAGCGCGCGAAGCGGTTTTACGGAGCAGTACTTC. This gives the protein CASSARSGFTEQYF. The chain carries TRBV7-9 and TRBJ2-7; weak D call: TRBD2 (5 bases). The CDR3 runs to 14 residues. V dropped 5 bases and J dropped 7 bases, with 18 bases sitting between them. The germline V gene has CDR1 SEHNR and CDR2 FQNEAQ (reference sequence).

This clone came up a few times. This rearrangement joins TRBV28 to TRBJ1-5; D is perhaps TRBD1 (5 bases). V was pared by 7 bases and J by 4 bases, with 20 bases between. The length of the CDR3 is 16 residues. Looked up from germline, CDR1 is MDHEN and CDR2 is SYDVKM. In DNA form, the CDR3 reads TGTGCCAGCACCCTGTTTTCGGGGGGAATGAATCAGCCCCAGCATTTT. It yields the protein CASTLFSGGMNQPQHF.

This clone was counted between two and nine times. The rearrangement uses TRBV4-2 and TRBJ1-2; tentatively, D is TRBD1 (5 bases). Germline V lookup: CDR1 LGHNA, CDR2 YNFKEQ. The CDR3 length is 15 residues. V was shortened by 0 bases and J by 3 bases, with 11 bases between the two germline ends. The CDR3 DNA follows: TGTGCCAGCAGCCAAGATCTTCGACAGCACTATGGCTACACCTTC. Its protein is CASSQDLRQHYGYTF.

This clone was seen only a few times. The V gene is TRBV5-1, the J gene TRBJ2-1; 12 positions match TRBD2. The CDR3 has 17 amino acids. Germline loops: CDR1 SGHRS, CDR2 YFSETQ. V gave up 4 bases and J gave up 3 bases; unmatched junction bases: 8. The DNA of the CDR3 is TGCGCCAGCAGCCCCGGAGCTAGCGGGAGGGGCTACAATGAGCAGTTCTTC. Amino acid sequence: CASSPGASGRGYNEQFF. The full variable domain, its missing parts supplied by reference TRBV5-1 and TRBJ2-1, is KAGVTQTPRYLIKTRGQQVTLSCSPISGHRSVSWYQQTPGQGLQFLFEYFSETQRNKGNFPGRFSGRQFSNSRSEMNVSTLELGDSALYLCASSPGASGRGYNEQFFGPGTRLTVL.

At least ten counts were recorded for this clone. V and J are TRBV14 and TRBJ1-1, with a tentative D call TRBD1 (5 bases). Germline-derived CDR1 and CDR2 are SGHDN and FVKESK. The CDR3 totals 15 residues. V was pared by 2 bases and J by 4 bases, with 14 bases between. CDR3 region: CASSQTYGTATEAFF. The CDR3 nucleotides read TGTGCCAGCAGCCAAACCTACGGGACCGCCACTGAAGCTTTCTTT.

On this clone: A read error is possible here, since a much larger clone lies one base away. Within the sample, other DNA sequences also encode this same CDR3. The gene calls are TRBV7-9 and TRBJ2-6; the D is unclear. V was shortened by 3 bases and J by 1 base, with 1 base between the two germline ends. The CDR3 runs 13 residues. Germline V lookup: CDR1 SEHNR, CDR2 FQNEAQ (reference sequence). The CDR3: CASSFSGANVLTF. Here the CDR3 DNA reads TGTGCCAGCAGCTTTTCTGGGGCCAACGTCCTGACTTTC.